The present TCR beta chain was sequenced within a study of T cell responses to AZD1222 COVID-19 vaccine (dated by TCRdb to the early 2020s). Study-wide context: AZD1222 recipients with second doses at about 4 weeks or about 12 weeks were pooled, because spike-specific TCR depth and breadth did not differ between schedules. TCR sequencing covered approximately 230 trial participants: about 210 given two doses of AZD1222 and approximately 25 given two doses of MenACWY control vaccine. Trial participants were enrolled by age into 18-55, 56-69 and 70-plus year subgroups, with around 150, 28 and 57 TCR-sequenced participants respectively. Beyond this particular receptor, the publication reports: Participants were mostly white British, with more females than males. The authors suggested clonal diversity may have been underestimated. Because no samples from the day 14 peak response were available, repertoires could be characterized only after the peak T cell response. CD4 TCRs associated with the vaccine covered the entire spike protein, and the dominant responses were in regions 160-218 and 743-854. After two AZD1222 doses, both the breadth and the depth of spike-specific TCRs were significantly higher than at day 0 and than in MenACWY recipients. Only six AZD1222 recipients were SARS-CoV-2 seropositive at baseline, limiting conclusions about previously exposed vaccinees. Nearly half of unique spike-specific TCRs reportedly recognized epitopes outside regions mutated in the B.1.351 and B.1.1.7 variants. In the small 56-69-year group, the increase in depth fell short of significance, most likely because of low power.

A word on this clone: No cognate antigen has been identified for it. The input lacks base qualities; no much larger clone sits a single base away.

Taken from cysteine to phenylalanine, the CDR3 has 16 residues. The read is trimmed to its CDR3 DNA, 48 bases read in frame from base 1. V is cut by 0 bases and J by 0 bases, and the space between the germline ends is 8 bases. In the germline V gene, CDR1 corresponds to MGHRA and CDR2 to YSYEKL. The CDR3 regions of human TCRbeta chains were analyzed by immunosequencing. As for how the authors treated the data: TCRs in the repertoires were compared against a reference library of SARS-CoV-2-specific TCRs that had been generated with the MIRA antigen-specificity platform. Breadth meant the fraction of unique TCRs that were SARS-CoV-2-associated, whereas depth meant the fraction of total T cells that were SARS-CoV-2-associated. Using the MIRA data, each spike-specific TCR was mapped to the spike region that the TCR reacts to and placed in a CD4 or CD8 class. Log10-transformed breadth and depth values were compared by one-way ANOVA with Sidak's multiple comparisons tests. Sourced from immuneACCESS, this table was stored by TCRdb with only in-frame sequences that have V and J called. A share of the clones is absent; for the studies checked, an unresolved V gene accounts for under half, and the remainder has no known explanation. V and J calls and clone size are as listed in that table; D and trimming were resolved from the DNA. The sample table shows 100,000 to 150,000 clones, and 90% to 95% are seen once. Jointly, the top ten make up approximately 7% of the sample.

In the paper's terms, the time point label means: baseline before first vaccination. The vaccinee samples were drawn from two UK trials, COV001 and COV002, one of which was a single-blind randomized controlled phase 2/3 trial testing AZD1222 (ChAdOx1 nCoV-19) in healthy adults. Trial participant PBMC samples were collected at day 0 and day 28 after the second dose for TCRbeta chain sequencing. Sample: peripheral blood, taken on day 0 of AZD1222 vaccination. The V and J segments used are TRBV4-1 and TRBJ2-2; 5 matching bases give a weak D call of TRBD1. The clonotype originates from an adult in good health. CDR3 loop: CASSQERTTNTGELFF. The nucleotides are TGCGCCAGCAGCCAAGAGAGGACAACGAACACCGGGGAGCTGTTTTTT.